This is a list of T cell receptor beta chains from one sample in a study of OX40 agonist ivuxolimab in advanced cancers. Repertoires were generated with immunoSEQ multiplex PCR, while TCRdb's copy carries only in-frame clones and drops some. This table has roughly 60,000 clones, about 82% appearing once. Sequences were derived from CD4+ or CD8+ T cells sorted from blood, sampled in a trial of the OX40 agonist ivuxolimab. These receptors all stem from an adult with an advanced solid tumor such as melanoma, head and neck, liver or kidney cancer. Both conserved end residues are part of each CDR3. Fields, in order: J gene, clone size, V gene, D gene, CDR3 length, CDR3 protein, CDR3 DNA. D genes are given only for firm matches. Clone sizes are given selectively: once, few, many, or a class where the clone is expanded.

TRBJ1-5	.	TRBV11-2	TRBD1	14	CASSGTGEGQPQHF	TGTGCCAGCAGCGGGACAGGGGAAGGGCAGCCCCAGCATTTT
TRBJ1-2	.	TRBV11-3	TRBD1	15	CASSLVGTGPGGYTF	TGTGCCAGCAGCTTAGTCGGGACAGGCCCAGGGGGCTACACCTTC
TRBJ1-4	.	TRBV11-3	.	16	CASSSYSGTGGEKLFF	TGTGCCAGCAGCTCTTACTCCGGGACGGGGGGTGAAAAACTGTTTTTT
TRBJ2-1	.	TRBV28	.	12	CASREISSEQFF	TGTGCCAGCAGGGAGATCTCAAGTGAGCAGTTCTTC
TRBJ2-5	.	TRBV12-2	.	18	CASRLASAGAEGGETQYF	TGTGCAAGTCGCTTAGCTTCCGCGGGGGCCGAGGGAGGAGAGACCCAGTACTTC
TRBJ2-7	.	TRBV20-1	.	11	CSALHSYEQYF	TGCAGTGCTCTACATTCCTACGAGCAGTACTTC
TRBJ1-3	.	TRBV6-1	.	15	CASSDSPGGGNTIYF	TGTGCCAGCAGTGATTCCCCGGGCGGGGGAAACACCATATATTTT
TRBJ2-3	.	TRBV11-3	.	12	CASSLLADTQYF	TGTGCCAGCAGCCTACTAGCAGATACGCAGTATTTT
TRBJ1-1	.	TRBV5-1	TRBD1	13	CASMGTENTEAFF	TGCGCCAGCATGGGGACAGAGAACACTGAAGCTTTCTTT
TRBJ2-7	.	TRBV11-3	.	13	CASSLGPAREQYF	TGTGCCAGCAGCTTAGGTCCAGCCAGGGAGCAGTACTTC
TRBJ2-5	.	TRBV19	.	12	CASSLPSETQYF	TGTGCCAGTAGTCTCCCCAGTGAGACCCAGTACTTC
TRBJ2-2	.	TRBV5-4	TRBD2	16	CASSLGGGPSGGELFF	TGTGCCAGCAGCTTAGGCGGGGGGCCTTCCGGCGGGGAGCTGTTTTTT
TRBJ1-2	.	TRBV28	TRBD1	12	CSTGQGADGYTF	TGTTCGACGGGACAGGGGGCTGATGGCTACACCTTC
TRBJ1-6	.	TRBV4-1	TRBD1	17	CASSQDGPGTGDSPLHF	TGCGCCAGCAGCCAAGATGGGCCCGGGACAGGGGATTCACCCCTCCACTTT
TRBJ2-7	once	TRBV28	.	14	CATWGHQNSYEQYF	TGTGCCACCTGGGGACACCAAAATTCCTACGAGCAGTACTTC
TRBJ2-7	.	TRBV18	.	20	CASSPNRPGLVGNGLNEQYF	TGTGCCAGCTCACCTAATCGGCCGGGGTTAGTGGGAAATGGACTAAACGAGCAGTACTTC
TRBJ2-3	.	TRBV5-1	.	13	CASSPTSTDTQYF	TGCGCCAGCAGCCCGACTAGCACAGATACGCAGTATTTT
TRBJ2-1	.	TRBV7-2	.	12	CASSRGYNEQFF	TGTGCCAGCAGCAGGGGTTACAATGAGCAGTTCTTC
TRBJ2-3	.	TRBV11-3	TRBD2	15	CASSQGVGLSDTQYF	TGTGCCAGCAGCCAAGGGGTGGGACTATCAGATACGCAGTATTTT
TRBJ2-7	.	TRBV5-8	.	16	CASSSRDLTESYEQYF	TGTGCCAGCAGCTCCCGGGACCTCACTGAGTCCTACGAGCAGTACTTC
TRBJ2-1	.	TRBV23-1	TRBD2	15	CAPCLTSGGCNEQFF	TGCGCCCCTTGCCTAACTAGCGGGGGTTGTAATGAGCAGTTCTTC
TRBJ1-1	.	TRBV6-6	.	12	CASKPQGTEAFF	TGTGCCAGCAAACCACAGGGAACTGAAGCTTTCTTT
TRBJ1-5	.	TRBV28	.	16	CAGRSGISYSNQPQHF	TGTGCCGGCCGTTCAGGGATCTCATATAGCAATCAGCCCCAGCATTTT
TRBJ2-5	once	TRBV9	TRBD2	16	CASSARSSGGPGTQYF	TGTGCCAGCAGCGCTCGTTCAAGCGGGGGACCGGGGACCCAGTACTTC
TRBJ2-5	few	TRBV5-1	TRBD1	15	CAEYPVGGTEETQYF	TGCGCCGAGTATCCCGTAGGGGGCACGGAAGAGACCCAGTACTTC
TRBJ1-4	.	TRBV28	TRBD1	13	CVSWDRGNEKLFF	TGTGTCTCCTGGGACAGGGGAAATGAAAAACTGTTTTTT
TRBJ2-5	.	TRBV9	.	17	CASSVGRGTTYQETQYF	TGTGCCAGCAGCGTAGGGCGCGGCACAACGTACCAAGAGACCCAGTACTTC
TRBJ2-2	.	TRBV15	TRBD2	15	CATSRAGGLTGELFF	TGTGCCACCAGCAGAGCGGGGGGACTCACCGGGGAGCTGTTTTTT
TRBJ2-5	few	TRBV2	.	13	CASTGLGQETQYF	TGTGCCAGCACTGGCCTCGGGCAAGAGACCCAGTACTTC
TRBJ1-2	.	TRBV7-2	TRBD1	13	CASSSQGQDGYTF	TGTGCCAGCAGCTCACAGGGGCAGGATGGCTACACCTTC
TRBJ1-5	.	TRBV4-1	.	15	CASSQDGQSNQPQHF	TGCGCCAGCAGCCAAGACGGACAGAGCAATCAGCCCCAGCATTTT
TRBJ1-5	.	TRBV28	.	15	CASTPRGRTNQPQHF	TGTGCCAGCACCCCAAGGGGCAGGACCAATCAGCCCCAGCATTTT
TRBJ1-5	.	TRBV19	.	15	CASNLFGTTNQPQHF	TGTGCCAGTAACCTTTTTGGAACTACCAATCAGCCCCAGCATTTT
TRBJ1-2	.	TRBV11-3	.	15	CASSSQGFSNYGYTF	TGTGCCAGCAGCTCGCAGGGGTTTTCCAACTATGGCTACACCTTC
TRBJ2-1	.	TRBV2	TRBD2	14	CASCGGSSYNEQFF	TGTGCCAGCTGCGGGGGAAGCTCCTACAATGAGCAGTTCTTC
TRBJ2-3	.	TRBV6-1	.	14	CASSRARGTDTQYF	TGTGCCAGCAGCCGGGCCCGGGGCACAGATACGCAGTATTTT
TRBJ1-5	.	TRBV30	.	15	CAWSRTGALNQPQHF	TGTGCCTGGAGTCGGACCGGTGCCCTGAATCAGCCCCAGCATTTT
TRBJ2-7	once	TRBV11-3	.	15	CASSLRDIWSYEQYF	TGTGCCAGCAGCTTACGGGACATTTGGTCCTACGAGCAGTACTTC
TRBJ1-6	.	TRBV30	.	13	CAWSTGGDSPLHF	TGTGCCTGGTCCACGGGGGGAGATTCACCCCTCCACTTT
TRBJ2-2	.	TRBV10-3	.	14	CAITPGPGTGELFF	TGTGCCATCACTCCCGGGCCGGGCACCGGGGAGCTGTTTTTT
TRBJ1-3	.	TRBV30	.	12	CAWSVVGNTIYF	TGTGCCTGGAGTGTAGTAGGAAACACCATATATTTT
TRBJ2-1	.	TRBV18	TRBD2	18	CASSPLPGLAGGPVEQFF	TGTGCCAGCTCACCCCTCCCGGGACTAGCGGGGGGGCCGGTTGAGCAGTTCTTC
TRBJ1-4	.	TRBV6-6	TRBD1	12	CASRQGGEKLFF	TGTGCCAGCAGGCAGGGGGGTGAAAAACTGTTTTTT
TRBJ1-1	.	TRBV4-2	.	13	CASSQGGHPEAFF	TGTGCCAGCAGCCAAGGGGGTCACCCTGAAGCTTTCTTT
TRBJ1-6	few	TRBV6-5	.	13	CASRGAVTSPLHF	TGTGCCTCTAGGGGGGCAGTCACATCACCCCTCCACTTT
TRBJ2-7	.	TRBV7-6	.	16	CASSLGVGGSNYEQYF	TGTGCCAGCAGCTTAGGGGTCGGCGGATCAAACTACGAGCAGTACTTC
TRBJ2-3	.	TRBV9	TRBD1	15	CASSPLTGSTDTQYF	TGTGCCAGCAGCCCACTGACAGGGAGCACAGATACGCAGTATTTT
TRBJ1-1	few	TRBV4-3	.	15	CASSQDLIWNTEAFF	TGCGCCAGCAGCCAAGATCTTATTTGGAACACTGAAGCTTTCTTT